This T cell receptor (beta chain) was identified during a study of cytomegalovirus exposure and HLA in healthy donors. General study points: Most sequenced TCRs were rare (though some public TCRs occurred in many donors). Reportedly, a later analysis found an Asian-associated ancestry cluster had fewer N-insertions than the approximately 700-donor mean.

With regard to this clone: What it binds is not known.

PCR was performed using 60 Vbeta and 13 Jbeta primers. The repertoire was sequenced with immunoSEQ multiplex PCR; TCRdb's copy has only in-frame clones and lacks some. In the table there are 150,000 to 200,000 clones, about 77% of which are singletons. Germline CDR1 SGHRS, CDR2 YFSETQ. This CDR3 is 12 amino acids long. V dropped 4 bases and J dropped 9 bases, with 11 bases sitting between them. The source material was PBMCs. The source of this sequence is a woman in her 50s in good health and CMV-seronegative. The chain combines TRBV5-1 with TRBJ2-1; no firm D call. CDR3 sequence (DNA): TGCGCCAGCAGCAATGACATTATTGAGCAGTTCTTC. It translates to CASSNDIIEQFF. The full variable domain, rest sourced from reference TRBV5-1 and TRBJ2-1, is KAGVTQTPRYLIKTRGQQVTLSCSPISGHRSVSWYQQTPGQGLQFLFEYFSETQRNKGNFPGRFSGRQFSNSRSEMNVSTLELGDSALYLCASSNDIIEQFFGPGTRLTVL.